This section outlines one T cell receptor (beta chain) sequence together with its context. Its antigen is not identified. TCRdb independently ran MiXCR on the PCR reads; one entry per CDR3 protein. Of about 630,000 distinct CDR3 sequences in the sample, around 25% were seen once. This entry comes from a study of molecular identifiers for immune sequencing clone quantification. Whole-study findings and limits: Effector cells had over 99% of their molecules in clones above 20 RNA copies, while naive cells had under 1%.

The TCR was taken from a human donor in good health. Some libraries in this study had Jurkat cell RNA spiked in. Sequenced material: naive CD8+ T cells from blood, with Jurkat cell RNA spiked in. Subset of the sample: FACS-sorted CD8+CD4-CCR7+CD45RA+ naive T cells.

CDR3 loop: CSALLTTYEQYF. The DNA for the CDR3 is TGCAGCGCTCTACTTACTACCTACGAGCAGTACTTC. This chain links TRBV29-1 with TRBJ2-7, with D uncertain. Germline-derived CDR1 and CDR2 are SQVTM and ANQGSEA. The CDR3 is 12 amino acids. V gave up 7 bases and J gave up 2 bases, with 12 bases separating them.